A single sample is the source of the 21 T cell receptor beta chains below, sequenced in a study of control samples from healthy donors and cancer patients. Profiled with immunoSEQ multiplex PCR; TCRdb holds only in-frame clones, not every one. The data show 65,000 to 85,000 clones, with approximately 91% seen just once and approximately 9.4% held by the top ten. Sample: PBMCs. These receptors were taken from a woman in her fifties or sixties with colorectal cancer.

The V call is TRBV9, the J call TRBJ2-3; D not resolved. Trimming pared 7 bases from V and 4 bases from J, leaving 10 bases between. CDR1 is SGDLS and CDR2 is YYNGEE in the germline V gene. The CDR3 consists of 12 residues. DNA of the CDR3: TGTGCCAGCGGTGCCGGAGCAGATACGCAGTATTTT. As protein: CASGAGADTQYF.

The rearrangement links TRBV5-8 to TRBJ1-2; no reliable D call. The V gene's germline CDR1 is SGHTS and CDR2 YDEGEE. Trimming stripped 0 bases from V and 10 bases from J, with 19 bases between. This CDR3 has 15 amino acids. CDR3 DNA sequence: TGTGCCAGCAGCTTGGCCAAGGCAGTCGGGGAGGTCTACACCTTC. It specifies CASSLAKAVGEVYTF. Using reference TRBV5-8 and TRBJ1-2 for the parts outside the CDR3, the full variable domain is EAGVTQSPTHLIKTRGQQATLRCSPISGHTSVYWYQQALGLGLQFLLWYDEGEERNRGNFPPRFSGRQFPNYSSELNVNALELEDSALYLCASSLAKAVGEVYTFGSGTRLTVV.

The chain recombines TRBV4-1 with TRBJ1-5, with 11 bases matching TRBD1. The ends lost 0 bases at V and 6 bases at J; junction bases unmatched: 10. The CDR3 extends over 18 amino acids. CDR1 is MGHRA and CDR2 is YSYEKL in the germline V gene. CDR3 DNA: TGCGCCAGCAGCCAAGATCTTGGACGGACAGGGGGCCGTCAGCCCCAGCATTTT. Its protein product is CASSQDLGRTGGRQPQHF.

This clone showed up just a few times. The V call is TRBV7-9, the J call TRBJ2-3, with D possibly TRBD1 on 6 matching bases. The V and J ends lost 0 bases and 6 bases respectively, with 10 bases between them. The CDR3 contains 14 residues. Germline CDR1 SEHNR, CDR2 FQNEAQ (reference sequence). DNA for the CDR3: TGTGCCAGCAGCTTAGCGGGGGCCGGGGATACGCAGTATTTT. Translated: CASSLAGAGDTQYF. The variable domain in full, with the rest retrieved from reference TRBV7-9 and TRBJ2-3, is DTGVSQNPRHKITKRGQNVTFRCDPISEHNRLYWYRQTLGQGPEFLTYFQNEAQLEKSRLLSDRFSAERPKGSFSTLEIQRTEQGDSAMYLCASSLAGAGDTQYFGPGTRLTVL.

The V and J genes are TRBV2 and TRBJ1-5; no firm D call. Germline-derived CDR1 and CDR2 are SNHLY and FYNNEI. Trimming took 8 bases from V and 0 from J, leaving 11 bases between them. The length of the CDR3 is 14 residues. DNA for the CDR3: TGTGCCAGCGGACGAGTTGATAGCAATCAGCCCCAGCATTTT. This gives the protein CASGRVDSNQPQHF. Complete variable domain (other parts from reference TRBV2 and TRBJ1-5): EPEVTQTPSHQVTQMGQEVILRCVPISNHLYFYWYRQILGQKVEFLVSFYNNEISEKSEIFDDQFSVERPDGSNFTLKIRSTKLEDSAMYFCASGRVDSNQPQHFGDGTRLSIL.

This clone was observed a handful of times. This chain connects TRBV6-5 to TRBJ1-5; a weak D match, TRBD1 (6 bases). Per the germline V gene, CDR1 is MNHEY and CDR2 is SVGAGI. V was clipped by 8 bases and J by 4 bases, with 12 bases between them. The CDR3 length is 13 residues. The CDR3 DNA follows: TGTGCCAGCGGGATAGGGGGGAATCAGCCCCAGCATTTT. Translated: CASGIGGNQPQHF.

This clone was observed a handful of times. This chain links TRBV28 with TRBJ2-2; the D is unclear. Germline V gives CDR1 MDHEN, CDR2 SYDVKM. The CDR3 length is 14 residues. The V and J ends lost 4 bases and 0 bases respectively, with 6 bases between them. The CDR3 DNA is TGTGCCAGCAGTTGGCAGTCGAACACCGGGGAGCTGTTTTTT. It is translated as CASSWQSNTGELFF.

The V call is TRBV7-3, the J call TRBJ2-1, with D possibly called TRBD1 or TRBD2 (6 bases each). The length of the CDR3 is 16 residues. The V gene's germline CDR1 is SGHTA and CDR2 FQGTGA. Trimming removed 1 base at V and 6 bases at J, with 16 bases between. CDR3 loop: CASSLRGGTRGNEQFF. CDR3 DNA: TGTGCCAGCAGCTTAAGAGGGGGGACACGTGGCAATGAGCAGTTCTTC.

This rearrangement joins TRBV6-5 to TRBJ1-5, with D unresolved. Trimming removed 0 bases from V and 6 bases from J, with 12 bases in between. The length of the CDR3 is 15 residues. The V gene's germline CDR1 is MNHEY and CDR2 SVGAGI. The CDR3 sequence: CASSYSADLGQPQHF. In DNA form, the CDR3 reads TGTGCCAGCAGTTACTCGGCGGACCTCGGTCAGCCCCAGCATTTT.

This sequence joins TRBV11-3 and TRBJ2-2; D not resolved. This CDR3 comprises 16 residues. Germline lookup yields CDR1 SGHNT and CDR2 YENEEA. Trimming cost V 3 bases and J 3 bases, with 14 bases left between them. CDR3 nucleotides: TGTGCCAGCAGCTTCGGGTCCACTGCGGACACCGGGGAGCTGTTTTTT. This gives the protein CASSFGSTADTGELFF.

This chain uses TRBV7-2 with TRBJ1-2; D ambiguous. The CDR3 spans 13 residues. Germline V gene lookup returns CDR1 SGHTA and CDR2 FQGNSA. Trimming took 4 bases from V and 4 from J, leaving 10 bases between them. The CDR3 DNA is TGTGCCAGCAGCTCAGACGGGATCTATGGCTACACCTTC. This encodes CASSSDGIYGYTF.

The V gene is TRBV4-3, the J gene TRBJ1-2, with 7 bases lining up with TRBD1. Trimming removed 0 bases from V and 7 bases from J; junction bases left unmatched: 5. The V gene's germline CDR1 is LGHNA and CDR2 YSLEER. The CDR3 consists of 14 residues. CDR3 sequence: CASSQETGRSGYTF. CDR3 nucleotide sequence: TGCGCCAGCAGCCAAGAGACAGGGCGATCTGGCTACACCTTC.

The chain links TRBV7-8 to TRBJ2-3; 8 bases are shared with TRBD2. The ends lost 3 bases at V and 1 base at J; junction bases unmatched: 0. The CDR3 length is 14 residues. The germline CDR1 and CDR2 sequences are SGHVS and FQNEAQ. This CDR3 reads CASSLRGGTDTQYF. The CDR3, as DNA: TGTGCCAGCAGCTTGCGGGGGGGCACAGATACGCAGTATTTT.

The CDR3 sequence: CASSSGQAIGVYNEQFF. The CDR3 coding sequence is TGCGCCAGCAGCTCCGGACAGGCCATTGGGGTTTACAATGAGCAGTTCTTC. This chain joins TRBV5-1 and TRBJ2-1; 7 nucleotides agree with TRBD1. After removal of 3 bases from V and 4 bases from J, the junction contained 13 bases not matched to a gene. Germline V CDR1 and CDR2: SGHRS, YFSETQ. This CDR3 is built from 17 residues.

The chain carries TRBV5-1 and TRBJ1-5; no firm D call. The V end lost 0 bases, the J end lost 2 bases, and 15 bases lay between the germline ends. There are 17 residues in the CDR3. CDR1 SGHRS and CDR2 YFSETQ come from the germline V gene. The CDR3 reads CASSLVPGPQGNQPQHF. CDR3 sequence (DNA): TGCGCCAGCAGCTTGGTACCTGGGCCCCAGGGCAATCAGCCCCAGCATTTT.

This chain uses TRBV30 with TRBJ1-6; D gene ambiguous. CDR1 and CDR2 (germline): GTSNPN, SVGIG (reference sequence). The CDR3 contains 15 residues. V lost 5 bases and J lost 2, with 13 bases in between. DNA of the CDR3: TGTGCCTGGGCGGGAGGCGTCACCTATAATTCACCCCTCCACTTT. Translated: CAWAGGVTYNSPLHF.

The V and J genes are TRBV18 and TRBJ2-7; weak D call: TRBD2 (5 bases). Trimming removed 4 bases at V and 4 bases at J, with 11 bases between. The CDR3 is 13 amino acids. Germline assignment: CDR1 KGHSH and CDR2 LQKENI. The CDR3 bases are TGTGCCAGCTCACAGCGACGGGATTACGAGCAGTACGTC. Encoded protein: CASSQRRDYEQYV.

The gene calls are TRBV4-3 and TRBJ1-1; 9 positions agree with TRBD1. CDR1 is LGHNA and CDR2 is YSLEER in the germline V gene. CDR3 size: 18 residues. V was pared by 3 bases and J by 3 bases, with 14 bases of the junction left unmatched. The CDR3 loop is CASSQGRGGTGWDTEAFF. For the CDR3, the DNA is TGCGCCAGCAGCCAGGGAAGAGGAGGGACAGGGTGGGACACTGAAGCTTTCTTT.

The chain couples TRBV25-1 to TRBJ2-1, with no clear D. This CDR3 contains 15 residues. Per germline, CDR1 MGHDK and CDR2 SYGVNS. The V end was cut by 4 bases, the J end by 1 base, with 11 bases between. Here the CDR3 DNA reads TGTGCCAGCAGTGGCCACAGTTTATCCTACAATGAGCAGTTCTTC. As protein: CASSGHSLSYNEQFF.

This clone was seen only once. The chain employs TRBV21-1 and TRBJ2-5; the table calls TRBD2, which could not be checked here. TRBV21-1 is a documented pseudogene. This CDR3 region has 15 residues. CDR3: CASSKVEARGETQYF. CDR3 nucleotide sequence: TGTGCCAGCAGCAAAGTCGAGGCTCGCGGGGAGACCCAGTACTTC.

The V gene is TRBV14, the J gene TRBJ1-5; D perhaps matches TRBD1 (6 bases). Germline values: CDR1 SGHDN, CDR2 FVKESK. V lost 3 bases to trimming and J lost 9 bases, with 12 bases between them. The CDR3 has 13 amino acids. CDR3 coding DNA: TGTGCCAGCAGCCAGGACAGCTTGTTGCCCCAGCATTTT. Amino acids: CASSQDSLLPQHF.